This T cell receptor (beta chain) derives from a study of blood T cells in healthy people across ages. Study results and caveats: Naive CD4+ cell counts and diversity both ran higher in long-lived than in aged donors. TCR beta diversity correlated strongly with naive T cell percentage. Lack of knowledge of donor CMV status possibly confounded expanded clonotype changes.

The use of a sample-barcoded 5' primer and a J-beta primer mix characterized a second PCR of about 7 to 12 cycles. TCRdb re-analysed the 5' RACE reads in MiXCR, keeping a single row per CDR3 protein. The sample contains 790,000 or so distinct CDR3 sequences, about 42% of which appear only once. The length of the CDR3 is 16 residues. Between the trimmed V and J ends, which lost 3 bases and 1 base, there was a span of 13 bases. Germline V gene data show CDR1 as SGHTA and CDR2 as FQGNSA. This clonotype came up a few times. The antigen is unknown. The sample was blood. The chain recombines TRBV7-2 with TRBJ2-1; D gene ambiguous. The TCR comes from an older man in good health. Written as DNA, the CDR3 is TGTGCCAGCAGCTTGAATCAAGCCCTTTCCTACAATGAGCAGTTCTTC. Translation: CASSLNQALSYNEQFF.